The clone carrying this T cell receptor (beta chain) came up once. V gave up 0 bases and J gave up 1 base, with 8 bases separating them. This CDR3 is 15 amino acids long. Per the germline V gene, CDR1 is SEHNR and CDR2 is FQNEAQ (reference sequence). Original methodology: Reference gene primers were amplified, and this amplification served to estimate nucleated cell counts. Assay: immunoSEQ multiplex PCR; the TCRdb copy retains only in-frame clones and omits some. The DNA was the basis for D and trimming; V, J and clone size are from that table. This sample has over 150,000 clones, with around 95% found just once. The data were obtained in a study of blood T cell repertoires in COVID-19.

Sequenced material: peripheral blood. This chain joins TRBV7-9 and TRBJ2-3; possibly TRBD2 for D (6 bases). The clonotype originates from a man aged 25-45 years with COVID-19, enrolled during active disease. In DNA form, the CDR3 reads TGTGCCAGCAGCTTAGCGGAGCGGGGCACAGATACGCAGTATTTT. Translation gives CASSLAERGTDTQYF.